A selection of T cell receptor beta chains follows, all from one sample in a study of Ad26.COV2.S vaccination and SARS-CoV-2 variants. Measured with immunoSEQ multiplex PCR; TCRdb has only the in-frame clones, and not every one. Among over 400,000 clones listed, 80% to 95% were seen once. Specimen: peripheral blood, collected in a trial of Ad26.COV2.S vaccine versus placebo. The receptors were gathered from a person aged 18-60 years who received the Ad26.COV2.S COVID-19 vaccine or a placebo. CDR3s include the opening cysteine and the closing phenylalanine or tryptophan. D genes are given only for firm matches. Clone size is shown for a subset of rows, as once, few, many or a class of expanded clone.

>TRBV12-5|-|TRBJ2-5|-
CASGLGDGKETQYF
TGTGCTAGTGGTTTGGGGGACGGAAAAGAGACCCAGTACTTC
>TRBV7-9|-|TRBJ1-2|-
CASSFRDPGNYGYTF
TGTGCCAGCAGCTTCCGGGACCCGGGTAACTATGGCTACACCTTC
>TRBV19|TRBD1|TRBJ1-1|few
CASSPLDLSRGTEAFF
TGTGCCAGTAGTCCACTGGACCTGAGCAGGGGGACTGAAGCTTTCTTT
>TRBV19|TRBD1|TRBJ1-2|once
CASSKDREPTLYGYTF
TGTGCCAGTAGCAAAGACAGGGAGCCGACACTCTATGGCTACACCTTC
>TRBV6-2/TRBV6-3|TRBD2|TRBJ2-2|-
CASSYFRLAEGELFF
TGTGCCAGCAGTTACTTCCGGCTAGCGGAGGGGGAGCTGTTTTTT
>TRBV19|TRBD1|TRBJ2-7|-
CASSGTGGGVQYF
TGTGCCAGTAGTGGCACAGGGGGAGGTGTGCAGTACTTC
>TRBV6-5|-|TRBJ1-2|-
CASSYSDTPISYTF
TGTGCCAGCAGCTACTCGGACACCCCTATTAGCTACACCTTC
>TRBV6-5|-|TRBJ1-6|-
CASRTQTYNSPLHF
TGTGCCAGCCGGACCCAAACCTATAATTCACCCCTCCACTTT
>TRBV7-9|-|TRBJ1-5|-
CASSSSGHHQPQHF
TGTGCCAGCAGCTCCTCAGGACATCATCAGCCCCAGCATTTT
>TRBV3-1/TRBV3-2|-|TRBJ1-1|once
CASSPSHRNRVGTEAFF
TGTGCCAGCAGCCCTAGCCACAGAAACAGGGTCGGGACTGAAGCTTTCTTT
>TRBV30|TRBD1|TRBJ1-6|-
CAWRQGPNSPLHF
TGTGCCTGGAGACAGGGGCCGAATTCACCCCTCCACTTT
>TRBV12-5|-|TRBJ2-3|-
CASVFLRDFRPSTDTQYF
TGTGCTAGTGTCTTTCTCAGGGACTTCAGACCCTCTACAGATACGCAGTATTTT
>TRBV6-6|-|TRBJ1-4|-
CASLGQGLPNEKLFF
TGTGCCAGCCTGGGGCAGGGGCTGCCTAATGAAAAACTGTTTTTT
>TRBV7-8|TRBD1|TRBJ2-2|-
CASSTGVTGELFF
TGTGCCAGCAGCACAGGGGTAACCGGGGAGCTGTTTTTT
>TRBV6-5|TRBD2|TRBJ2-7|-
CASSLLLAGIHEQYF
TGTGCCAGCAGCTTATTACTAGCGGGGATCCACGAGCAGTACTTC
>TRBV9|TRBD2|TRBJ2-4|-
CASSASGGAIQYF
TGTGCCAGCAGCGCTAGCGGGGGGGCCATTCAGTACTTC
>TRBV20-1|-|TRBJ2-7|-
CSASLPGGGYEQYF
TGCAGTGCTAGTCTCCCAGGTGGAGGCTACGAGCAGTACTTC
>TRBV30|-|TRBJ1-3|-
CAWSVHSGNTIYF
TGTGCCTGGAGTGTACACTCTGGAAACACCATATATTTT
>TRBV4-1|-|TRBJ1-2|-
CASSQDRGNYGYTF
TGCGCCAGCAGCCAAGATCGGGGAAACTATGGCTACACCTTC
>TRBV10-3|-|TRBJ1-4|-
CAISGARESNEKLFF
TGTGCCATCAGTGGGGCTCGGGAAAGTAATGAAAAACTGTTTTTT
>TRBV5-1|-|TRBJ2-5|-
CASSLQRPGETQYF
TGCGCCAGCAGCTTACAGCGGCCCGGTGAGACCCAGTACTTC
>TRBV19|TRBD1|TRBJ2-7|-
CASSILWDRGNEQYF
TGTGCCAGTAGTATCCTTTGGGACAGGGGCAACGAGCAGTACTTC
>TRBV11-2|TRBD2|TRBJ2-7|-
CASRETGGYEQYF
TGTGCCAGCAGAGAGACGGGAGGCTACGAGCAGTACTTC
>TRBV5-8|-|TRBJ1-1|-
CASSWAQRGRAFF
TGTGCCAGCAGCTGGGCGCAGCGGGGGAGAGCTTTCTTT
>TRBV19|-|TRBJ2-1|-
CASATTTGSYNEQFF
TGTGCCAGTGCGACGACGACAGGCTCCTACAATGAGCAGTTCTTC
>TRBV6-5|TRBD2|TRBJ2-7|-
CASTRAGSLAPTQYF
TGTGCCAGCACTAGAGCGGGCTCACTAGCGCCAACGCAGTACTTC
>TRBV28|-|TRBJ1-2|-
CASSLGRPPEGYTF
TGTGCCAGCAGTTTGGGCCGGCCCCCGGAGGGCTACACCTTC
>TRBV19|-|TRBJ1-1|-
CASSISFGATEAFF
TGTGCCAGTAGTATTAGCTTCGGGGCCACTGAAGCTTTCTTT
>TRBV5-1|TRBD2|TRBJ2-3|-
CASSQGTSGVTSTDTQYF
TGCGCCAGCAGCCAGGGAACTAGCGGGGTCACTAGCACAGATACGCAGTATTTT
>TRBV4-3|-|TRBJ1-2|-
CASSQTRGYGYTF
TGCGCCAGCAGCCAAACCCGAGGCTATGGCTACACCTTC